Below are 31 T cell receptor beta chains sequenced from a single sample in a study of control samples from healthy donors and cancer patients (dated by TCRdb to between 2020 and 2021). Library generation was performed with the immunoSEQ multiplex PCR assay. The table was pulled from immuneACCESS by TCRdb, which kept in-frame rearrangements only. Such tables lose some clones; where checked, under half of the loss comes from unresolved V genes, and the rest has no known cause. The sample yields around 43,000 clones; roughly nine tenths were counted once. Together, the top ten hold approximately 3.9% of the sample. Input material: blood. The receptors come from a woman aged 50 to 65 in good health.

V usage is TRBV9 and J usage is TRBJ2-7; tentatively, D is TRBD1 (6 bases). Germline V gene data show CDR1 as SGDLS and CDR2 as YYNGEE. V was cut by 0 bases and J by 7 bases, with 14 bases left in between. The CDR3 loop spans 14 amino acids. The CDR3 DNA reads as TGTGCCAGCAGCGTAGGAACAGGGTTGGGTGAGCAGTACTTC. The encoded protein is CASSVGTGLGEQYF.

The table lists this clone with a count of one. The CDR3: CASSSRDRAAGELFF. The CDR3 coding sequence is TGTGCCAGCAGCTCTCGGGACAGGGCTGCCGGGGAGCTGTTTTTT. V gene TRBV5-4 combines with J gene TRBJ2-2; 9 positions match TRBD1. This CDR3 contains 15 residues. Germline loops: CDR1 SGHNT, CDR2 YYREEE (reference sequence). The V and J ends lost 3 bases and 6 bases, in that order; junction bases with no gene match: 6.

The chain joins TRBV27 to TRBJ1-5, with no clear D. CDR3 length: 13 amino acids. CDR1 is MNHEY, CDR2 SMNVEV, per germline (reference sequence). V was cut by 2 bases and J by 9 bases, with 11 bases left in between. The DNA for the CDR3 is TGTGCCAGCAGTTTAAGACCAGAATTGCCCCAGCATTTT. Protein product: CASSLRPELPQHF.

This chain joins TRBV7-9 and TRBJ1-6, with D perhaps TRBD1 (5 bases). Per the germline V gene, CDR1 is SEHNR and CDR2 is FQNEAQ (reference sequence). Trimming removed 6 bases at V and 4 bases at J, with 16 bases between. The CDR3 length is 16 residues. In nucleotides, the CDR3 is TGTGCCAGCAGTTCCGGGACCCTAATTTATAATTCACCCCTCCACTTT. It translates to CASSSGTLIYNSPLHF. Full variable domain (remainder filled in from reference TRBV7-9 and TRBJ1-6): DTGVSQNPRHKITKRGQNVTFRCDPISEHNRLYWYRQTLGQGPEFLTYFQNEAQLEKSRLLSDRFSAERPKGSFSTLEIQRTEQGDSAMYLCASSSGTLIYNSPLHFGNGTRLTVT.

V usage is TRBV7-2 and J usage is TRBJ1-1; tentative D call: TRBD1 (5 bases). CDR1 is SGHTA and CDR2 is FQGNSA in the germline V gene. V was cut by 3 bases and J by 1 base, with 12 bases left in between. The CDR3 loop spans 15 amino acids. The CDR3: CASSFQAGSNTEAFF. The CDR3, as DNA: TGTGCCAGCAGCTTCCAGGCAGGGTCGAACACTGAAGCTTTCTTT.

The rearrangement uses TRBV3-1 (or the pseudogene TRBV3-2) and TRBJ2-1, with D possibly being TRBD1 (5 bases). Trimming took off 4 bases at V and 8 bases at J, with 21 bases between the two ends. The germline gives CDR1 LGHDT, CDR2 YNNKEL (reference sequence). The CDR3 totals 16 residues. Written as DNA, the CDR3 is TGTGCCAGCAGCCTCCACGGTCGGACACACCAATATGAGCAGTTCTTC. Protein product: CASSLHGRTHQYEQFF.

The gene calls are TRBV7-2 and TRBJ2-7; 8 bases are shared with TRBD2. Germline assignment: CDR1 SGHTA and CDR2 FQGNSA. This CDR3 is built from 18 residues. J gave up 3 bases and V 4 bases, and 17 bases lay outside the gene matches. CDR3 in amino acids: CASSSRGSSGGIFYEQYF. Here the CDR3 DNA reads TGTGCCAGCAGCTCCCGTGGGAGCAGCGGGGGCATCTTCTACGAGCAGTACTTC.

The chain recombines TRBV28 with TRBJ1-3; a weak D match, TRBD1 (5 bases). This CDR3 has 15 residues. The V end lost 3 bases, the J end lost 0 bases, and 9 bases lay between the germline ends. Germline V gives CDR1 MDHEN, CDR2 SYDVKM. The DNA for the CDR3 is TGTGCCAGCAGTTTGGGGGGAAGCTCTGGAAACACCATATATTTT. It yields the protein CASSLGGSSGNTIYF.

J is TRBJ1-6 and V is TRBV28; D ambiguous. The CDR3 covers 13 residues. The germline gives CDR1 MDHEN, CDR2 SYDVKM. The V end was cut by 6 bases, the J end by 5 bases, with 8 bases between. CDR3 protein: CASRRDHNSPLHF. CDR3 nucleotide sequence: TGTGCCAGCAGGAGGGATCATAATTCACCCCTCCACTTT.

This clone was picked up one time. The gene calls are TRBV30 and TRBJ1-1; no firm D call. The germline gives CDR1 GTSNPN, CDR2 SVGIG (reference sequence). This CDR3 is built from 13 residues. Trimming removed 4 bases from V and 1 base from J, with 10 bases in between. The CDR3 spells CAWKRTWNTEAFF. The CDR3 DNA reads TGTGCCTGGAAGAGGACGTGGAACACTGAAGCTTTCTTT.

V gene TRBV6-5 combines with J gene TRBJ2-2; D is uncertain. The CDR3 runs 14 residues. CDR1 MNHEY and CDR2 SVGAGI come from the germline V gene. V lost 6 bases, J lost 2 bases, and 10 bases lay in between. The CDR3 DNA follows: TGTGCCAGCAGCCCGCCTAGAAACACCGGGGAGCTGTTTTTT. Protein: CASSPPRNTGELFF.

The CDR3 loop is CATQGMESDFYNEQFF. The CDR3 coding sequence is TGCGCCACCCAAGGGATGGAGTCGGATTTCTACAATGAGCAGTTCTTC. J is TRBJ2-1 and V is TRBV10-2; D ambiguous. V lost 10 bases and J lost 3, with 22 bases in between. The CDR3 length is 16 residues. Germline CDR1 reads WSHSY; CDR2 reads SAAADI.

CDR3 DNA sequence: TGCGCCAGCAGCTTGGACGGGACAGGGAGGCACAATGAGCAGTTCTTC. As protein: CASSLDGTGRHNEQFF. V and J are TRBV5-1 and TRBJ2-1; 9 bases are a match to TRBD1. This CDR3 spans 16 amino acids. Germline V CDR1 and CDR2: SGHRS, YFSETQ. V shed 0 bases, J shed 5 bases, and the junction held 6 bases outside the gene matches.

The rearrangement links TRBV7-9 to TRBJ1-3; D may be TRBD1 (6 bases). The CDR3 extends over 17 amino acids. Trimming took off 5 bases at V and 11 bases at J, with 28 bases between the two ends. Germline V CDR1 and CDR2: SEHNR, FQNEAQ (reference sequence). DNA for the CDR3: TGTGCCAGCAGCGCCAGCAGGGGAGGGGGACGGGAGAGCCCCATATATTTT. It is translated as CASSASRGGGRESPIYF.

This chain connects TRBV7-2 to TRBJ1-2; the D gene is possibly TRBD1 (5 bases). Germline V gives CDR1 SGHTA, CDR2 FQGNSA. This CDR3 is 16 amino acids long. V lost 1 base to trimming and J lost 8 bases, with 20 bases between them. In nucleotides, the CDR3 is TGTGCCAGCAGCTTAGAGTATCAAGCCAGGGTCGACGGCTACACCTTC. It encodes CASSLEYQARVDGYTF.

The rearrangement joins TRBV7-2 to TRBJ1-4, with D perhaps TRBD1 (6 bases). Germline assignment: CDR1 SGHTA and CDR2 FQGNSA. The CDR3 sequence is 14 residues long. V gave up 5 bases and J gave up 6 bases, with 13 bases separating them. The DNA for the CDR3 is TGTGCCAGCAGCCTAATGGGGGCTGATGAAAAACTGTTTTTT. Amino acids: CASSLMGADEKLFF.

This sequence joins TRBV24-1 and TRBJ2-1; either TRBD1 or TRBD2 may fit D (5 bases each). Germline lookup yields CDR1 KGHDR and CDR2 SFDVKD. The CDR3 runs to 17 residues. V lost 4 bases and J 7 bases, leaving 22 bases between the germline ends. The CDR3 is CATSDHRTHRGGNEQFF. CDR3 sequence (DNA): TGTGCCACCAGTGACCACAGGACCCATCGTGGGGGAAATGAGCAGTTCTTC.

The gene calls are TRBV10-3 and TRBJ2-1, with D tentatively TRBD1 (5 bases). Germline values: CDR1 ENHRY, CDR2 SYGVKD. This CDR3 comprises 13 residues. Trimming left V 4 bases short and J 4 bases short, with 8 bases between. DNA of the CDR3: TGTGCCATCAGTGTAACAGGTTACAATGAGCAGTTCTTC. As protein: CAISVTGYNEQFF.

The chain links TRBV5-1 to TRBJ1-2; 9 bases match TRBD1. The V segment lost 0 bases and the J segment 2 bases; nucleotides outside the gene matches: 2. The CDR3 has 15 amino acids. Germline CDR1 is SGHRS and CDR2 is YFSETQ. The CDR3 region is CASSLVTGGNYGYTF. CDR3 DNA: TGCGCCAGCAGCTTGGTGACAGGGGGGAACTATGGCTACACCTTC.

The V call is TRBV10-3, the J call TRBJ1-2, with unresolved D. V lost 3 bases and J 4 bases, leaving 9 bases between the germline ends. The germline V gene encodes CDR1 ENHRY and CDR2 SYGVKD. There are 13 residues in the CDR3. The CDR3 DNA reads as TGTGCCATCAGTGAATTACAGCTCTATGGCTACACCTTC. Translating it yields CAISELQLYGYTF.

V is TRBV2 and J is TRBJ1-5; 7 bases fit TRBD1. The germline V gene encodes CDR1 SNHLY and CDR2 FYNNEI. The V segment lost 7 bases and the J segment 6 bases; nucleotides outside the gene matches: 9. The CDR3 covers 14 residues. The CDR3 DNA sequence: TGTGCCAGCAACAGGGGAACGGGGAGTCAGCCCCAGCATTTT. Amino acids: CASNRGTGSQPQHF.

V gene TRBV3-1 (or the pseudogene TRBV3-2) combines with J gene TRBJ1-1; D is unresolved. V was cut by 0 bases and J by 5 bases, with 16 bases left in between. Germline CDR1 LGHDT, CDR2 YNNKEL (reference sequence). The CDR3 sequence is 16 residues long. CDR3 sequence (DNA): TGTGCCAGCAGCCAAGAGTCCGTTAGCACTGGGACTGAAGCTTTCTTT. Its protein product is CASSQESVSTGTEAFF.

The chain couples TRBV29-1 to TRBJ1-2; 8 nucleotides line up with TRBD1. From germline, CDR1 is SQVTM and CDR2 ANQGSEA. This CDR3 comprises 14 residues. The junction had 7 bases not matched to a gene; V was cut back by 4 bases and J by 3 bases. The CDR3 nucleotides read TGCAGCGTTGGAGGGACAGGTACCCACTATGGCTACACCTTC. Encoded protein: CSVGGTGTHYGYTF.

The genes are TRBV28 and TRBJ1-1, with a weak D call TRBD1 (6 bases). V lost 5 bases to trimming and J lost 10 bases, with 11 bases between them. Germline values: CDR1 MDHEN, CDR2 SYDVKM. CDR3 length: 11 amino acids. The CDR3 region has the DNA TGTGCCAGCAGTGCGGCCAGGGGAGCTTTCTTT. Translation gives CASSAARGAFF.

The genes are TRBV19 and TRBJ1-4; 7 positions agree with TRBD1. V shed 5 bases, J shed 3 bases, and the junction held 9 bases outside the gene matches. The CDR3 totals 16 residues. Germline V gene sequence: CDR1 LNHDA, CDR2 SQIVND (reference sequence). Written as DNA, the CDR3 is TGTGCCAGTAGTCATTTAGGGGGCGACTCTAATGAAAAACTGTTTTTT. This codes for CASSHLGGDSNEKLFF.

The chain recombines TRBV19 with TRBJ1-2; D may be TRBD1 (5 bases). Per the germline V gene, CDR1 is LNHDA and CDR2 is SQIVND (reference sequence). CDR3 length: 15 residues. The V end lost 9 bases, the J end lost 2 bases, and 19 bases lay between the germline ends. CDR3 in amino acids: CASRFPGRRNYGYTF. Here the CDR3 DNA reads TGTGCCAGCCGCTTCCCGGGACGGAGAAACTATGGCTACACCTTC.

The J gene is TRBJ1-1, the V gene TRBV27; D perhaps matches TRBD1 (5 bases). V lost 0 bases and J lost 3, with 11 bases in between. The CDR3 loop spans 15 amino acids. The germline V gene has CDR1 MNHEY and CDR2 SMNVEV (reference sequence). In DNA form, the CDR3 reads TGTGCCAGCAGTTTATCTCAGGGAGGGTACACTGAAGCTTTCTTT. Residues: CASSLSQGGYTEAFF.

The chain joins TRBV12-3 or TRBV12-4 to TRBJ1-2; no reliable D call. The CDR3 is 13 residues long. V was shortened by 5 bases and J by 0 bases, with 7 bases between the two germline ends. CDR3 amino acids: CASSPGANYGYTF. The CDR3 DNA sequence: TGTGCCAGCAGTCCCGGGGCTAACTATGGCTACACCTTC.

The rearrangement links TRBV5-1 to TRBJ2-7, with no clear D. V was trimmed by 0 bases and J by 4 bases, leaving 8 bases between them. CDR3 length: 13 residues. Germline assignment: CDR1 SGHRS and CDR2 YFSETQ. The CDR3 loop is CASSLGVRYEQYF. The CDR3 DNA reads TGCGCCAGCAGCTTGGGGGTACGGTACGAGCAGTACTTC.

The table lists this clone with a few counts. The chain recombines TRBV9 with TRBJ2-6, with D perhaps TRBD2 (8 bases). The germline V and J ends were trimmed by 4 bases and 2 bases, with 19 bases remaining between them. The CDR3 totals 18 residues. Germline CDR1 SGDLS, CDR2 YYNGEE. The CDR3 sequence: CASSPNYGRGPGANVLTF. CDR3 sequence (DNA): TGTGCCAGCAGCCCAAATTACGGGAGGGGGCCTGGGGCCAACGTCCTGACTTTC.

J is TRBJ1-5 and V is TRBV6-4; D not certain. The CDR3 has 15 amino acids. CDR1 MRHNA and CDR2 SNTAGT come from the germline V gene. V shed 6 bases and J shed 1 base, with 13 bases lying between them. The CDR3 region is CASRHGVVSNQPQHF. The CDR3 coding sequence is TGTGCCAGCAGGCACGGGGTTGTGAGCAATCAGCCCCAGCATTTT.